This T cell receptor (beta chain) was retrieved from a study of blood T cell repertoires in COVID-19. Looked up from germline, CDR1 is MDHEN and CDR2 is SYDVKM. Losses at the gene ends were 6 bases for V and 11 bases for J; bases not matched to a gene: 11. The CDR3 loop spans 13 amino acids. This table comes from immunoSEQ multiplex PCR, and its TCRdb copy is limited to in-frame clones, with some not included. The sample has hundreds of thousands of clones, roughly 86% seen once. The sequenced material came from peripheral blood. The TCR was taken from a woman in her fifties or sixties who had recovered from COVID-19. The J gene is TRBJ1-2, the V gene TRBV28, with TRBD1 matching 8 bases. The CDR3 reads CASSSSGGWWYTF. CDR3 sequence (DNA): TGTGCCAGCAGCTCCTCAGGGGGCTGGTGGTACACCTTC.